This T cell receptor (beta chain) stems from a study of T cell responses to AZD1222 COVID-19 vaccine (dated by TCRdb to the early 2020s). Regarding the study in general: TCR sequencing covered some 250 trial participants: some 210 given two doses of AZD1222 and 26 given two doses of MenACWY control vaccine. Trial participants were enrolled by age into subgroups of 18-55, 56-69 and 70-plus years, and around 150, 28 and 57 TCR-sequenced participants, respectively, were included in these subgroups.

Broader findings and caveats from the paper: The 56-69-year group was small, and its depth increase did not reach significance, likely because of low power. Participants were mostly white British, with more females than males. The authors suggested clonal diversity may have been underestimated. Reportedly, almost half of the unique spike-specific TCRs recognized epitopes lying outside the regions that are mutated in the B.1.351 and B.1.1.7 variants. Conclusions about previously exposed vaccinees are limited because only six or seven AZD1222 recipients were SARS-CoV-2 seropositive at baseline. Because no day 14 peak-response samples were available, the repertoires could be characterized only after the peak T cell response. The whole spike protein was spanned by vaccine-associated CD4 TCRs, and dominant responses were seen in regions 160-218 and 743-854. After two AZD1222 doses, both the breadth and the depth of spike-specific TCRs were significantly higher than at day 0 and than in MenACWY recipients.

As for this clone: There is no known antigen for this receptor. Per-base qualities were not stored, and no clone one base away is much larger.

The time point label of this sample denotes: about 28 days (+/-7) after the second vaccine dose. AZD1222 recipients given second doses at about 4 weeks or at about 12 weeks were pooled, since spike-specific TCR depth and breadth were not found to differ between the two schedules. The vaccinee samples were drawn from two UK trials, COV001 and COV002, one of which was a single-blind randomized controlled phase 2/3 trial testing AZD1222 (ChAdOx1 nCoV-19) in healthy adults. Trial participant PBMC samples were collected at day 0 and day 28 after the second dose for TCRbeta chain sequencing. CDR1 and CDR2 were assigned from the germline V gene as SGHTA and FQGNSA. Trimming costs V 8 bases and J 7 bases, and their ends lie 9 bases apart. The CDR3 spans 11 residues, from the cysteine through the phenylalanine. Of all the DNA, just the CDR3 is kept, 33 bases in frame from base 1. The CDR3 regions of human TCRbeta chains were subjected to immunosequencing. As for the authors' bioinformatics: Repertoire TCRs were matched against a reference library of SARS-CoV-2-specific TCRs generated with the MIRA antigen-specificity platform. Breadth was defined as the fraction of unique TCRs that were SARS-CoV-2-associated. Depth was defined as the fraction of total T cells that were SARS-CoV-2-associated. Using the MIRA data, each spike-specific TCR was mapped to the spike region that the TCR reacts to and placed in a CD4 or CD8 class. Log10-transformed breadth and depth values were compared by one-way ANOVA with Sidak's multiple comparisons tests. TCRdb took this table from immuneACCESS and kept in-frame rearrangements with V and J called. Such tables lack part of the clones; where checked against another copy, unresolved V genes explain under half of the gap, and the rest is unexplained. V and J calls and clone size are those listed in that table; D and trimming were worked out from the DNA. Present in this sample are about 150,000 clones, roughly 90% of which were seen just once. About 1.6% of the sample belongs to the ten largest clones.

Recombination connected TRBV7-2 to TRBJ2-1, with the D gene not confidently named. The sequence derives from an adult who received the AZD1222 COVID-19 vaccine. Sequencing used peripheral blood, obtained 28 days after the second AZD1222 dose. The encoded CDR3 is CASLLGNEQFF. The nucleotide sequence reads TGTGCCAGCCTGCTAGGGAATGAGCAGTTCTTC.